The next 20 T cell receptor beta chains were all read from a single sample in a study of regulatory T cells in long-lasting Graves disease (dated by TCRdb to about 2021). Library preparation employed multiplex PCR. The run used an Illumina HiSeq 4000. To build TCR beta libraries, CDR3 regions were amplified by Arm-PCR using iRepertoire HTBI primers. TCRdb trimmed public reads at Q25 via fastp, called clones via MiXCR and kept in-frame beta chains. Rows are unified per CDR3 protein, each entry keeping the most common DNA and genes. This sample lists 200,000 to 250,000 distinct CDR3 sequences; about 19% were detected once. The ten largest account for 10% to 15% of the sample. Explained via the paper, the time point label denotes: newly diagnosed GD, antithyroid drugs for less than 3 months. For both TCR sequencing and RNA sequencing, RNA was extracted from PBMCs in TRIzol. These sequences were also reported in another study, on T cells in Graves' hyperthyroidism and ophthalmopathy.

The sample was peripheral blood mononuclear cells (PBMCs), taken at new diagnosis, from a patient treated with antithyroid drugs. The receptors originated from a woman between 25 and 40 years old with Graves disease. Donor details come from another sample of the same person, matched by shared clones.

In this sample, this clonotype turned up many times. The chain has TRBV5-6 and TRBJ1-6; TRBD1 aligns across 7 bases. V dropped 2 bases and J dropped 6; count of bases not matched to a gene: 5. The CDR3 is made up of 15 amino acids. Germline lookup yields CDR1 SGHDT and CDR2 YYEEEE. The CDR3 nucleotides read TGTGCCAGCAGCTTCCGGACAGGCCCTAATTCACCCCTCCACTTT. Residues: CASSFRTGPNSPLHF.

This clonotype was counted at least ten times. The chain joins TRBV11-3 to TRBJ1-1; D is uncertain. CDR1 SGHNT and CDR2 YENEEA come from the germline V gene. This CDR3 has 16 residues. The germline V and J ends were trimmed by 5 bases and 0 bases, with 16 bases remaining between them. The CDR3 DNA sequence: TGTGCCAGCAGCCCTTTAAAAGGAGCCCTGAACACTGAAGCTTTCTTT. Encoded protein: CASSPLKGALNTEAFF.

This clonotype was detected ten times or more. The chain uses TRBV3-1 and TRBJ2-7; TRBD2 matches 9 bases. CDR1 is LGHDT, CDR2 YNNKEL, per germline (reference sequence). V lost 3 bases and J lost 6; bases outside the gene matches: 3. The CDR3 is made up of 13 amino acids. The CDR3 DNA reads TGTGCCAGCAGCCAGGGTAGCGGGGGCGAGCAGTACTTC. As protein: CASSQGSGGEQYF.

About this clonotype: A much larger clone differs by one base, so this may be a read error. The V call is TRBV30, the J call TRBJ2-4; 7 bases map to TRBD1. CDR3 length: 16 residues. V lost 0 bases, J lost 2 bases, and 7 bases stayed unmatched. The germline V gene has CDR1 GTSNPN and CDR2 SVGIG (reference sequence). The CDR3 DNA reads as TGTGCCTGGAGTGTACTAGGGGGCTCGCCCAAAAACATTCAGTACTTC. This gives the protein CAWSVLGGSPKNIQYF.

There are many counts of this clonotype. This sequence joins TRBV11-2 and TRBJ2-3; D is perhaps TRBD1 (5 bases). Between the trimmed V and J ends, which lost 2 bases and 0 bases, there was a span of 9 bases. The CDR3 contains 15 residues. Germline CDR1 and CDR2: SGHAT and FQNNGV. The DNA for the CDR3 is TGTGCCAGCAGCTTACAGGGATTTAGCACAGATACGCAGTATTTT. Protein product: CASSLQGFSTDTQYF.

This clonotype occurred many times. The chain recombines TRBV18 with TRBJ1-2, with 8 bases fitting TRBD1. J gave up 3 bases and V 3 bases, and 6 bases lay outside the gene matches. This CDR3 is 15 amino acids long. From germline, CDR1 is KGHSH and CDR2 LQKENI. In nucleotides, the CDR3 is TGTGCCAGCTCACCTTCGACAGGGGAGGACTATGGCTACACCTTC. Protein sequence: CASSPSTGEDYGYTF.

V gene TRBV27 combines with J gene TRBJ1-1; D remains unclear. The CDR3 loop spans 13 amino acids. Germline V gene data show CDR1 as MNHEY and CDR2 as SMNVEV (reference sequence). V lost 6 bases, J lost 3 bases, and 11 bases lay in between. In DNA form, the CDR3 reads TGTGCCAGCAGCCTCCTAGTAGACACTGAAGCTTTCTTT. This encodes CASSLLVDTEAFF.

With regard to this clonotype: This may stem from a read error, because a much larger clone lies one nucleotide away. V and J are TRBV30 and TRBJ1-6, with D tentatively TRBD1 (5 bases). This CDR3 spans 14 amino acids. CDR1 and CDR2 (germline): GTSNPN, SVGIG (reference sequence). The CDR3, as DNA: TGTGCCTGGCGTGTAGGTAGGGAGGGGTCACCCCTCCACTTT. Its translation: CAWRVGREGSPLHF.

This clonotype was picked up many times. This chain links TRBV2 with TRBJ2-1; D call uncertain. Germline values: CDR1 SNHLY, CDR2 FYNNEI. The V end was cut by 2 bases, the J end by 0 bases, with 5 bases between. The CDR3 spans 14 residues. The CDR3 region has the DNA TGTGCCAGCAGTGAACAGAGCTCCTACAATGAGCAGTTCTTC. Translated, it gives CASSEQSSYNEQFF.

This clonotype was seen at least ten times. The chain couples TRBV2 to TRBJ1-5, with 8 bases aligning to TRBD1. Unmatched junction bases numbered 3, after V lost 4 bases and J lost 1 base. The CDR3 runs 15 residues. Germline V gene sequence: CDR1 SNHLY, CDR2 FYNNEI. CDR3 protein: CASSGQGLSNQPQHF. The CDR3 nucleotides are TGTGCCAGCAGTGGACAGGGGTTGAGCAATCAGCCCCAGCATTTT.

The chain carries TRBV28 and TRBJ2-3; 9 bases agree with TRBD1. V trimming: 5 bases; J trimming: 4 bases; junction bases outside the gene matches: 7. CDR1 MDHEN and CDR2 SYDVKM come from the germline V gene. CDR3 length: 15 residues. The CDR3 sequence is CASSTDRGASDTQYF. The CDR3 region has the DNA TGTGCCAGCAGTACGGACAGGGGTGCATCAGATACGCAGTATTTT.

This clonotype was detected ten times or more. CDR3 sequence reads: CASRGVSTEAFF. CDR3 coding DNA: TGTGCCAGCAGGGGGGTTAGCACTGAAGCTTTCTTT. The genes are TRBV2 and TRBJ1-1; TRBD1 is a possible D gene (5 bases). The V and J ends lost 6 bases and 4 bases respectively, with 9 bases between them. The CDR3 is 12 amino acids. Germline V gene sequence: CDR1 SNHLY, CDR2 FYNNEI.

Many counts were recorded for this clonotype. The V and J genes are TRBV7-3 and TRBJ2-1; 14 bases are a match to TRBD2. The CDR3 spans 15 residues. After removal of 4 bases from V and 9 bases from J, the junction contained 5 bases not matched to a gene. Per germline, CDR1 SGHTA and CDR2 FQGTGA. The DNA for the CDR3 is TGTGCCAGCAGCTCGACTAGCGGGGGGGCATTTGAGCAGTTCTTC. Its protein is CASSSTSGGAFEQFF.

With regard to this clonotype: A far larger clone is one base from this, pointing to a likely read error. The genes are TRBV2 and TRBJ1-2; a weak D match, TRBD1 (5 bases). Germline CDR1 and CDR2: SNHLY and FYNNEI. The CDR3 extends over 13 amino acids. CDR3 DNA: TGTGCCGGCAGTTTGGGGGGGAACTATGGCTACACCTTC. Translating gives CAGSLGGNYGYTF.

This clonotype occurred many times. V usage is TRBV27 and J usage is TRBJ2-7; unclear D gene. V was cut by 11 bases and J by 5 bases, with 19 bases left in between. Germline V gives CDR1 MNHEY, CDR2 SMNVEV (reference sequence). The CDR3 has 13 residues. CDR3 region: CARQLVSKDEQYF. CDR3 coding DNA: TGTGCCCGTCAATTAGTGAGTAAGGACGAGCAGTACTTC.

This clonotype was seen repeatedly, ten times or more. V gene TRBV7-2 combines with J gene TRBJ2-6; perhaps TRBD1 as D (5 bases). Germline V lookup: CDR1 SGHTA, CDR2 FQGNSA. V lost 1 base and J lost 1, with 8 bases in between. The CDR3 is made up of 16 amino acids. CDR3 coding DNA: TGTGCCAGCAGCTTAGACTCAGGGTCTGGGGCCAACGTCCTGACTTTC. It translates to CASSLDSGSGANVLTF.

The table lists this clonotype with many counts. The chain couples TRBV2 to TRBJ2-7, with TRBD1 identical over 9 bases. Germline-derived CDR1 and CDR2 are SNHLY and FYNNEI. The V segment lost 1 base and the J segment 0 bases; nucleotides outside the gene matches: 4. CDR3 length: 16 residues. The CDR3 here is CASSEVGTGSSYEQYF. DNA for the CDR3: TGTGCCAGCAGTGAAGTCGGGACAGGGAGCTCCTACGAGCAGTACTTC.

This clonotype has ten or more counts. J is TRBJ2-3 and V is TRBV20-1, with 7 bases identical to TRBD2. This CDR3 contains 12 residues. Losses at the gene ends were 1 base for V and 9 bases for J; bases not matched to a gene: 4. CDR1 is DFQATT and CDR2 is SNEGSKA in the germline V gene (reference sequence). CDR3 loop: CSARGMRETQYF. DNA of the CDR3: TGCAGTGCTAGAGGGATGCGGGAGACGCAGTATTTT.

Ten or more counts support this clonotype. This chain links TRBV9 with TRBJ2-3; 13 bases line up with TRBD2. CDR3 length equals 14 residues. Germline V gene lookup returns CDR1 SGDLS and CDR2 YYNGEE. Trimming cost V 4 bases and J 8 bases; bases outside gene matches: 4. In DNA, the CDR3 is TGTGCCAGCAGCACTAGCGGGGGGGCAGGTACGCAGTATTTT. Its protein is CASSTSGGAGTQYF.

This clonotype was counted ten times or more. The chain carries TRBV4-1 and TRBJ2-5, with TRBD1 matching 8 bases. The CDR3 contains 16 residues. Germline lookup yields CDR1 MGHRA and CDR2 YSYEKL. Unmatched junction bases numbered 7, after V lost 2 bases and J lost 2 bases. CDR3 in DNA: TGCGCCAGCAGCCAAACTCCGGACAGGGAACAAGAGACCCAGTACTTC. This gives the protein CASSQTPDREQETQYF.